The 26 T cell receptor beta chains presented below share a single source sample, sequenced in a study of early T cells in non-severe SARS-CoV-2 infection. MiXCR, run by TCRdb on the 5' RACE reads, gives a single entry per CDR3 protein. The table lists about 52,000 distinct CDR3 sequences, 8% to 10% of them singletons. Sequenced material: whole blood. The receptor set was obtained from an adult who was a healthcare worker with PCR-confirmed SARS-CoV-2 infection or an uninfected control (not recorded which).

Only a few counts were recorded for this clonotype. CDR3 protein: CASGADSGPYEQYF. The CDR3 DNA is TGTGCCAGCGGCGCGGACTCGGGACCCTACGAGCAGTACTTC. The rearrangement links TRBV2 to TRBJ2-7; D is possibly TRBD1 or TRBD2 (5 bases each). In germline, CDR1 is SNHLY, CDR2 FYNNEI. CDR3 length: 14 amino acids. With 8 bases removed from V and 2 bases from J, the gap between germline ends came to 16 bases.

This clonotype appeared a few times. CDR3 loop: CASSERHGRAGELFF. The DNA of the CDR3 is TGTGCCAGCAGTGAAAGGCACGGACGGGCCGGGGAGCTGTTTTTT. The V and J genes are TRBV6-1 and TRBJ2-2; D uncertain. The V and J ends lost 2 bases and 6 bases respectively, with 13 bases between them. CDR1 is MNHNS, CDR2 SASEGT, per germline. The CDR3 loop spans 15 amino acids.

This chain connects TRBV2 to TRBJ2-3, with a weak D call TRBD2 (7 bases). Germline V gene sequence: CDR1 SNHLY, CDR2 FYNNEI. The CDR3 covers 16 residues. V lost 0 bases and J 5 bases, leaving 15 bases between the germline ends. CDR3 sequence (DNA): TGTGCCAGCAGTGAAGCGAAGGGGGGGCCGGGAGATACGCAGTATTTT. Protein sequence: CASSEAKGGPGDTQYF.

This clonotype was observed many times. V gene TRBV11-1 combines with J gene TRBJ1-1; the D is unclear. Germline loops: CDR1 SGHAT, CDR2 FQDESV (reference sequence). The length of the CDR3 is 12 residues. With 5 bases removed from V and 2 bases from J, the gap between germline ends came to 6 bases. As DNA, the CDR3 is TGTGCCAGCAGCCATCACAACACTGAAGCTTTCTTT. Its protein is CASSHHNTEAFF.

Here the CDR3 reads CASSLIVGGPADTQYF. The CDR3 DNA follows: TGTGCCAGCAGTTTGATCGTGGGGGGGCCCGCAGATACGCAGTATTTT. V usage is TRBV12-3 or TRBV12-4 and J usage is TRBJ2-3; D may be TRBD2 (7 bases). The V end was cut by 3 bases, the J end by 4 bases, with 17 bases between. The CDR3 covers 16 residues.

In this sample, this clonotype turned up a few times. This chain joins TRBV12-3 or TRBV12-4 and TRBJ2-1, with D perhaps TRBD1 (6 bases). CDR3 length: 16 amino acids. The ends were cut back, 6 bases at V and 0 bases at J, with 15 bases in the middle. The CDR3 is CASSPQGIASYNEQFF. The CDR3 DNA follows: TGTGCCAGCAGCCCACAGGGAATCGCCTCCTACAATGAGCAGTTCTTC.

The gene calls are TRBV14 and TRBJ1-2; the D is unclear. Germline CDR1 is SGHDN and CDR2 is FVKESK. The CDR3 is made up of 13 amino acids. V gave up 1 base and J gave up 4 bases, with 7 bases separating them. CDR3 region: CASSQGWGYGYTF. Written as DNA, the CDR3 is TGTGCCAGCAGCCAAGGTTGGGGCTATGGCTACACCTTC.

This clonotype was observed at least ten times. The gene calls are TRBV7-2 and TRBJ2-2, with TRBD2 matching 10 bases. V dropped 0 bases and J dropped 0; count of bases not matched to a gene: 4. Per germline, CDR1 SGHTA and CDR2 FQGNSA. This CDR3 is 18 amino acids long. CDR3 sequence: CASSLAIAGGSNTGELFF. The CDR3 coding sequence is TGTGCCAGCAGCTTAGCTATAGCGGGGGGCTCGAACACCGGGGAGCTGTTTTTT.

This chain links TRBV5-1 with TRBJ2-1; 11 bases fit TRBD2. The CDR3 is 15 amino acids. J gave up 10 bases and V 5 bases, and 11 bases lay outside the gene matches. Germline assignment: CDR1 SGHRS and CDR2 YFSETQ. Here the CDR3 DNA reads TGCGCCAGCAGTAAAGGAGACCGGACTAGCGGGGAGCAGTTCTTC. Translated, it gives CASSKGDRTSGEQFF.

This clonotype was picked up a small number of times. The chain couples TRBV5-1 to TRBJ1-2; 9 bases agree with TRBD1. CDR3 length: 14 residues. Germline V gives CDR1 SGHRS, CDR2 YFSETQ. The V gene end was trimmed by 4 bases and the J gene end by 8 bases; junction bases not matched to a gene: 9. This CDR3 is CASSIYRGRGGYTF. The CDR3 DNA sequence: TGCGCCAGCAGCATCTACAGGGGGCGAGGCGGCTACACCTTC.

Comment on this clonotype: The germline gene is not matched at one end of the junction; a read error may be the cause. This chain connects TRBV5-4 to TRBJ2-7; 10 bases match TRBD1. CDR3 length equals 13 residues. From germline, CDR1 is SGHNT and CDR2 YYREEE (reference sequence). This CDR3 reads CVSSPGQGNEQYF. The CDR3 DNA reads TGTGTCAGCAGCCCGGGACAGGGGAACGAGCAGTACTTC.

This chain uses TRBV12-3 or TRBV12-4 with TRBJ1-1; D may be TRBD1 (5 bases). Trimming shortened V by 6 bases and J by 1 base, and 18 bases separated the two germline ends. This CDR3 has 16 amino acids. The CDR3 spells CASSYRGRPPNTEAFF. CDR3 DNA: TGTGCCAGCAGCTATAGGGGTCGGCCCCCGAACACTGAAGCTTTCTTT.

The chain links TRBV6-1 to TRBJ2-6, with no clear D. The ends were cut back, 5 bases at V and 0 bases at J, with 11 bases in the middle. Per the germline V gene, CDR1 is MNHNS and CDR2 is SASEGT. CDR3 size: 16 residues. The CDR3 DNA reads as TGTGCCAGCAGTTCCCAGGTCTCCTCTGGGGCCAACGTCCTGACTTTC. Encoded protein: CASSSQVSSGANVLTF.

V is TRBV7-2 and J is TRBJ2-7; no clear D. Germline lookup yields CDR1 SGHTA and CDR2 FQGNSA. The length of the CDR3 is 14 residues. V was pared by 3 bases and J by 2 bases, with 11 bases between. The CDR3 sequence: CASSFLVGPYEQYF. The CDR3 DNA follows: TGTGCCAGCAGCTTTCTAGTAGGCCCCTACGAGCAGTACTTC. The full variable domain, rest sourced from reference TRBV7-2 and TRBJ2-7, is GAGVSQSPSNKVTEKGKDVELRCDPISGHTALYWYRQSLGQGLEFLIYFQGNSAPDKSGLPSDRFSAERTGGSVSTLTIQRTQQEDSAVYLCASSFLVGPYEQYFGPGTRLTVT.

A few counts support this clonotype. The CDR3 DNA reads as TGTGCCAGCAGTGACCCTACTACAGATACGCAGTATTTT. Translation gives CASSDPTTDTQYF. This chain connects TRBV6-1 to TRBJ2-3; D not certain. CDR3 length: 13 residues. The V end lost 3 bases, the J end lost 3 bases, and 7 bases lay between the germline ends. CDR1 MNHNS and CDR2 SASEGT come from the germline V gene.

J is TRBJ2-2 and V is TRBV28; unclear D gene. The germline V gene has CDR1 MDHEN and CDR2 SYDVKM. V lost 7 bases and J lost 7, with 7 bases in between. The length of the CDR3 is 11 residues. The DNA for the CDR3 is TGTGCCAGCACCTTGGTCGGGGAGCTGTTTTTT. Translation gives CASTLVGELFF. The full variable domain, completed using reference TRBV28 and TRBJ2-2, is DVKVTQSSRYLVKRTGEKVFLECVQDMDHENMFWYRQDPGLGLRLIYFSYDVKMKEKGDIPEGYSVSREKKERFSLILESASTNQTSMYLCASTLVGELFFGEGSRLTVL.

The rearrangement uses TRBV3-1 and TRBJ1-1; 9 bases map to TRBD1. CDR1 and CDR2 from the germline V gene are LGHDT and YNNKEL (reference sequence). V dropped 5 bases and J dropped 4; count of bases not matched to a gene: 8. This CDR3 spans 15 amino acids. The CDR3 loop reads CASSGRQGVSTEAFF. CDR3 nucleotide sequence: TGTGCCAGCAGCGGGAGACAGGGGGTTAGCACTGAAGCTTTCTTT.

The CDR3 nucleotides are TGTGCCAGCAGCTTAAAGCGGGGTGGCGTCACTGAAGCTTTCTTT. Translation: CASSLKRGGVTEAFF. The chain recombines TRBV7-8 with TRBJ1-1; D uncertain. Trimming left V 2 bases short and J 4 bases short, with 14 bases between. Germline CDR1 is SGHVS and CDR2 is FQNEAQ. This CDR3 region has 15 residues.

The chain is built from TRBV20-1 and TRBJ1-4; D uncertain. The CDR3 extends over 13 amino acids. V was cut by 0 bases and J by 8 bases, with 10 bases left in between. Looked up from germline, CDR1 is DFQATT and CDR2 is SNEGSKA (reference sequence). The CDR3 nucleotides are TGCAGTGCTAGAGAAAGTTCTGGGGAAAAACTGTTTTTT. Amino acids: CSARESSGEKLFF.

This clonotype has at least ten counts. The chain links TRBV29-1 to TRBJ1-4; D gene unclear. Germline CDR1 is SQVTM and CDR2 is ANQGSEA. The CDR3 length is 12 residues. The ends were cut back, 1 base at V and 10 bases at J, with 10 bases in the middle. The CDR3 DNA sequence: TGCAGCGTTGAAGCAGTCTCGGGAAAACTGTTTTTT. This translates into CSVEAVSGKLFF.

In its sample, this clonotype was seen a few times. This sequence joins TRBV6-2 or TRBV6-3 and TRBJ2-3; D is perhaps TRBD1 or TRBD2 (5 bases each). V lost 6 bases, J lost 2 bases, and 12 bases lay in between. This CDR3 region has 14 residues. Germline V gene data show CDR1 as MNHEY and CDR2 as SVGEGT. CDR3 sequence (DNA): TGTGCCAGCAGCAACCGGGACGTCACAGATACGCAGTATTTT. Protein: CASSNRDVTDTQYF.

To note about this clonotype: At one of its ends the junction is not consistent with the germline gene, which may arise from a read error. The chain links TRBV28 to TRBJ2-3; D is possibly TRBD2 (7 bases). The germline V gene has CDR1 MDHEN and CDR2 SYDVKM. The CDR3 runs to 13 residues. CDR3 loop: CASSSRGAGSCHF. Written as DNA, the CDR3 is TGTGCCAGCAGTTCTCGGGGGGCGGGATCATGTCATTTT. Filled out from reference TRBV28 and TRBJ2-3, the complete variable domain reads DVKVTQSSRYLVKRTGEKVFLECVQDMDHENMFWYRQDPGLGLRLIYFSYDVKMKEKGDIPEGYSVSREKKERFSLILESASTNQTSMYLCASSSRGAGSCHFGPGTRLTVL.

A few counts support this clonotype. The gene calls are TRBV6-5 and TRBJ2-2, with a possible D match to TRBD2 (6 bases). CDR1 and CDR2 from the germline V gene are MNHEY and SVGAGI. This CDR3 is built from 15 residues. The ends were cut back, 4 bases at V and 0 bases at J, with 9 bases in the middle. This chain's CDR3 is CASSLGGTNTGELFF. CDR3 in DNA: TGTGCCAGCAGTTTGGGCGGGACGAACACCGGGGAGCTGTTTTTT.

In this sample, this clonotype turned up a few times. The chain carries TRBV10-3 and TRBJ2-7; D is unresolved. V was pared by 8 bases and J by 3 bases, with 14 bases between. CDR1 and CDR2 from the germline V gene are ENHRY and SYGVKD. This CDR3 is 13 amino acids long. For the CDR3, the DNA is TGTGCCATCGGCCGTGCAAATAACTACGAGCAGTACTTC. Translating it yields CAIGRANNYEQYF.

The genes are TRBV30 and TRBJ1-5; weak D call: TRBD1 (5 bases). The CDR3 spans 12 residues. With 5 bases removed from V and 6 bases from J, the gap between germline ends came to 11 bases. Germline assignment: CDR1 GTSNPN and CDR2 SVGIG (reference sequence). Written as DNA, the CDR3 is TGTGCCTGGGGCAGGGAAGGTCAGCCCCAGCATTTT. It encodes CAWGREGQPQHF.

This clonotype was observed a handful of times. The V gene is TRBV5-1, the J gene TRBJ2-5; 7 bases fit TRBD2. Unmatched junction bases numbered 9, after V lost 0 bases and J lost 1 base. The CDR3 consists of 17 residues. Germline CDR1 is SGHRS and CDR2 is YFSETQ. The CDR3 loop is CASSLAGGSRIQETQYF. CDR3 DNA: TGCGCCAGCAGCTTGGCCGGGGGGTCCCGAATCCAAGAGACCCAGTACTTC. Supplemented by reference TRBV5-1 and TRBJ2-5, the full variable domain reads KAGVTQTPRYLIKTRGQQVTLSCSPISGHRSVSWYQQTPGQGLQFLFEYFSETQRNKGNFPGRFSGRQFSNSRSEMNVSTLELGDSALYLCASSLAGGSRIQETQYFGPGTRLLVL.